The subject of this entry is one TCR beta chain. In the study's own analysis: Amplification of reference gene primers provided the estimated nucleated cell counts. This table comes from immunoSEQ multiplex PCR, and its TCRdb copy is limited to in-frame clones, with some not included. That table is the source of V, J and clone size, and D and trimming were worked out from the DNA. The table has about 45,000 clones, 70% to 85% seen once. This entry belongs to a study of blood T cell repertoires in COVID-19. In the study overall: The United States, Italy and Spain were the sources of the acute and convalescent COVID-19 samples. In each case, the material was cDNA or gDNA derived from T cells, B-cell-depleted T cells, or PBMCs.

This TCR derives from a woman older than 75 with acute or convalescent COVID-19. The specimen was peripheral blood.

For the CDR3, the DNA is TGTGCCAGCAGCCAAGATCGCTTAACATTCAACACTGAAGCTTTCTTT. Translation: CASSQDRLTFNTEAFF. The chain links TRBV3-1 (or the pseudogene TRBV3-2) to TRBJ1-1; no clear D gene. This CDR3 comprises 16 residues. CDR1 and CDR2 (germline): LGHDT, YNNKEL (reference sequence). Trimming took 0 bases from V and 2 from J, leaving 13 bases between them.